This TCR beta chain came from a study of response to subunit inactivated influenza vaccine. Study outcomes and limitations: Researchers suggested that each seasonal influenza vaccination recruits few new T cells.

On this clonotype: The target antigen is unknown. A single base separates this from a much larger clone, so it may be a read error.

The CDR3 covers 13 residues. Germline-derived CDR1 and CDR2 are SGHVS and FQNEAQ. V lost 0 bases, J lost 5 bases, and 7 bases lay in between. TCRdb analysed the RT-PCR reads with MiXCR anew, one entry per CDR3 protein. The table has roughly 550,000 distinct CDR3 sequences, under 25% seen once. Separately, the same data were catalogued under a study of T cells expressing NK-cell markers. From that report: Scientists made TCR beta cDNA using 5'RACE template switching with UMIs. The authors sequenced eight donors, of whom seven were HCMV-seropositive and one was seronegative. These same clonotypes (in several donors) also led the CD3+CD56-NKG2C+ fraction.

The chain couples TRBV7-8 to TRBJ2-5; weak D call: TRBD1 (6 bases). The sequences come from CD4+ T cells sorted from PBMCs, collected 11 to 12 days after vaccination. The source of this sequence is a man over 45 who received an inactivated influenza vaccine. DNA for the CDR3: TGTGCCAGCAGCTTAGCGCAGGGGGAGACCCAGTACTTC. It yields the protein CASSLAQGETQYF.